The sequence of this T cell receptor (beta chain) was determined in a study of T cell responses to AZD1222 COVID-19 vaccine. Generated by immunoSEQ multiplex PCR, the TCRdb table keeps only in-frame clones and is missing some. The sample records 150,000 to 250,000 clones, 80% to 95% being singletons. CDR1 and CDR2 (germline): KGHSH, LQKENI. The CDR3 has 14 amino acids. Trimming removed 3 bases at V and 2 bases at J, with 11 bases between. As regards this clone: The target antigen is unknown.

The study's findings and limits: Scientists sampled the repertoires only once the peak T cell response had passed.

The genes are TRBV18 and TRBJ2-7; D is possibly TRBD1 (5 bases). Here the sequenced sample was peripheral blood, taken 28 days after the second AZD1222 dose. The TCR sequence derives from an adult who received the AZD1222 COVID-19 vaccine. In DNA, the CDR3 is TGTGCCAGCTCACCGGGGCGGCGAACCTACGAGCAGTACTTC. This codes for CASSPGRRTYEQYF.